This is a list of T cell receptor beta chains from one sample in a study of CXCR3 chemokines and chemotherapy response in bladder cancer. TCRdb reprocessed the PCR reads via MiXCR and lists one record per CDR3 protein. Of about 8,600 distinct CDR3 sequences listed, over 9.5% are singletons. This specimen was taken from a patient whose treatment included neoadjuvant chemotherapy. The origin of the receptors is a human donor with bladder cancer that responded to neoadjuvant chemotherapy. CDR3s include the opening cysteine and the closing phenylalanine or tryptophan. The order of the fields is clone size, D gene, V gene, J gene, CDR3 protein, CDR3 DNA. The D gene is left open where the match is weak. Not all rows give a size; the values are once, few, many and, for expanded clones, a class.

clone_size: few
d_call: TRBD1
v_call: TRBV12-3/TRBV12-4
j_call: TRBJ2-7
cdr3_aa: CASRKIGTGSYEQYF
cdr3_nt: TGTGCCAGCAGGAAAATCGGGACAGGGTCCTACGAGCAGTACTTC

clone_size: many
d_call: TRBD1
v_call: TRBV18
j_call: TRBJ2-7
cdr3_aa: CASSPGDRDSHEQYF
cdr3_nt: TGTGCCAGCTCACCAGGAGACAGGGATTCCCACGAGCAGTACTTC

clone_size: .
d_call: .
v_call: TRBV12-3/TRBV12-4
j_call: TRBJ2-6
cdr3_aa: CASFPGSINSGANVLTF
cdr3_nt: TGTGCCAGCTTCCCCGGCAGTATAAACTCTGGGGCCAACGTCCTGACTTTC

clone_size: medium-sized
d_call: .
v_call: TRBV29-1
j_call: TRBJ1-5
cdr3_aa: CSVELASGQPQHF
cdr3_nt: TGCAGCGTTGAGTTGGCCAGCGGGCAGCCCCAGCATTTT

clone_size: many
d_call: TRBD2
v_call: TRBV7-9
j_call: TRBJ2-7
cdr3_aa: CASTIRRGNEQYF
cdr3_nt: TGTGCCAGCACCATACGGCGGGGGAACGAGCAGTACTTC

clone_size: many
d_call: .
v_call: TRBV11-1
j_call: TRBJ1-1
cdr3_aa: CASSPWGGRITEAFF
cdr3_nt: TGTGCCAGCAGCCCCTGGGGGGGGCGGATCACTGAAGCTTTCTTT

clone_size: few
d_call: TRBD1
v_call: TRBV7-9
j_call: TRBJ1-4
cdr3_aa: CASSKYTGTGTTNEKLFF
cdr3_nt: TGTGCCAGCAGCAAATACACCGGGACAGGGACAACTAATGAAAAACTGTTTTTT

clone_size: many
d_call: .
v_call: TRBV7-9
j_call: TRBJ2-5
cdr3_aa: CASKVQGFETQYF
cdr3_nt: TGTGCCAGCAAAGTTCAGGGATTCGAGACCCAGTACTTC

clone_size: medium-sized
d_call: TRBD1
v_call: TRBV27
j_call: TRBJ2-7
cdr3_aa: CASRTSGGEGEQYF
cdr3_nt: TGTGCCAGCAGAACGTCAGGGGGTGAGGGCGAGCAGTACTTC

clone_size: many
d_call: .
v_call: TRBV6-1
j_call: TRBJ1-3
cdr3_aa: CASSGLVSGNTIYF
cdr3_nt: TGTGCCAGCAGTGGCCTGGTCTCTGGAAACACCATATATTTT

clone_size: many
d_call: TRBD1
v_call: TRBV19
j_call: TRBJ1-3
cdr3_aa: CASSASGTGQSSGNTIYF
cdr3_nt: TGTGCCAGTAGTGCATCCGGGACAGGGCAGAGCTCTGGAAACACCATATATTTT

clone_size: medium-sized
d_call: .
v_call: TRBV19
j_call: TRBJ2-7
cdr3_aa: CASRGRGGYEQYF
cdr3_nt: TGTGCCAGTAGAGGCAGGGGGGGCTACGAGCAGTACTTC

clone_size: medium-sized
d_call: TRBD1
v_call: TRBV6-1
j_call: TRBJ2-2
cdr3_aa: CASQDRRDTGELFF
cdr3_nt: TGTGCCAGCCAGGACAGGCGGGACACCGGGGAGCTGTTTTTT

clone_size: many
d_call: TRBD1
v_call: TRBV6-5
j_call: TRBJ1-5
cdr3_aa: CASRLQGNSNQPQHF
cdr3_nt: TGTGCCAGCAGACTACAGGGGAATAGCAATCAGCCCCAGCATTTT

clone_size: medium-sized
d_call: .
v_call: TRBV6-1
j_call: TRBJ2-7
cdr3_aa: CASSEGPWSEQYF
cdr3_nt: TGTGCCAGCAGTGAAGGGCCGTGGTCCGAGCAGTACTTC

clone_size: few
d_call: .
v_call: TRBV6-1
j_call: TRBJ1-5
cdr3_aa: CASSEGGGVRGQPQHF
cdr3_nt: TGTGCCAGCAGTGAAGGAGGTGGGGTGAGAGGCCAGCCCCAGCATTTT

clone_size: many
d_call: TRBD1
v_call: TRBV7-9
j_call: TRBJ2-7
cdr3_aa: CASSQGDRGDYEQYF
cdr3_nt: TGTGCCAGCAGCCAGGGGGACAGGGGGGACTACGAGCAGTACTTC

clone_size: many
d_call: .
v_call: TRBV11-2
j_call: TRBJ1-3
cdr3_aa: CASNSLGNTIYF
cdr3_nt: TGTGCCAGCAACTCTTTAGGGAACACCATATATTTT

clone_size: .
d_call: TRBD1
v_call: TRBV20-1
j_call: TRBJ2-3
cdr3_aa: CSASGQGTDTQYF
cdr3_nt: TGCAGTGCGAGCGGACAGGGGACAGATACGCAGTATTTT

clone_size: medium-sized
d_call: .
v_call: TRBV10-3
j_call: TRBJ1-2
cdr3_aa: CAILTGRGYTF
cdr3_nt: TGTGCCATCTTAACGGGGAGAGGCTACACCTTC

clone_size: many
d_call: .
v_call: TRBV6-6
j_call: TRBJ1-5
cdr3_aa: CASSGRGAGESQPQHF
cdr3_nt: TGTGCCAGCAGTGGCCGTGGGGCAGGGGAGTCTCAGCCCCAGCATTTT

clone_size: many
d_call: TRBD2
v_call: TRBV6-5
j_call: TRBJ2-7
cdr3_aa: CASSYILAEAYEQYF
cdr3_nt: TGTGCCAGCAGTTATATTCTAGCGGAGGCCTACGAGCAGTACTTC

clone_size: large
d_call: .
v_call: TRBV19
j_call: TRBJ1-6
cdr3_aa: CASSRQGPPLHF
cdr3_nt: TGTGCCAGTAGCCGGCAGGGACCACCCCTCCACTTT

clone_size: medium-sized
d_call: TRBD1
v_call: TRBV19
j_call: TRBJ2-1
cdr3_aa: CASSRTGPPAWHNEQFF
cdr3_nt: TGTGCCAGTAGTAGGACAGGCCCACCCGCATGGCACAATGAGCAGTTCTTC

clone_size: many
d_call: .
v_call: TRBV7-2
j_call: TRBJ1-4
cdr3_aa: CASSPKSQGNEKLFF
cdr3_nt: TGTGCCAGCAGCCCCAAGTCCCAGGGAAACGAAAAACTGTTTTTT

clone_size: few
d_call: .
v_call: TRBV30
j_call: TRBJ1-2
cdr3_aa: CAWSGGPNYGYTF
cdr3_nt: TGTGCCTGGTCTGGCGGCCCCAACTATGGCTACACCTTC

clone_size: .
d_call: .
v_call: TRBV11-1
j_call: TRBJ2-7
cdr3_aa: CASSKDTTYEQYF
cdr3_nt: TGTGCCAGCAGTAAGGACACGACCTACGAGCAGTACTTC

clone_size: .
d_call: TRBD1
v_call: TRBV30
j_call: TRBJ1-1
cdr3_aa: CAWSYRGRMNTEAFF
cdr3_nt: TGTGCCTGGAGTTATAGGGGGCGCATGAACACTGAAGCTTTCTTT

clone_size: medium-sized
d_call: .
v_call: TRBV6-6
j_call: TRBJ1-2
cdr3_aa: CASSDPRRSYGYTF
cdr3_nt: TGTGCCAGCAGCGATCCCCGACGGAGCTATGGCTACACCTTC

clone_size: .
d_call: .
v_call: TRBV18
j_call: TRBJ1-1
cdr3_aa: CASSPGPRTEAFF
cdr3_nt: TGTGCCAGCTCACCAGGGCCCCGGACTGAAGCTTTCTTT

clone_size: .
d_call: .
v_call: TRBV6-2/TRBV6-3
j_call: TRBJ1-5
cdr3_aa: CASSYYPGLNSNQPQHF
cdr3_nt: TGTGCCAGCAGTTACTACCCGGGTCTCAATAGCAATCAGCCCCAGCATTTT

clone_size: .
d_call: TRBD1
v_call: TRBV27
j_call: TRBJ1-5
cdr3_aa: CASSFFPSTGRNQPQHF
cdr3_nt: TGTGCCAGCAGTTTCTTCCCTTCGACAGGGCGGAATCAGCCCCAGCATTTT

clone_size: many
d_call: .
v_call: TRBV10-3
j_call: TRBJ2-3
cdr3_aa: CAISEGTGPQYF
cdr3_nt: TGTGCCATCAGTGAGGGTACAGGGCCACAGTATTTT

clone_size: .
d_call: .
v_call: TRBV12-3/TRBV12-4
j_call: TRBJ1-5
cdr3_aa: CASSLLRGGNQPQHF
cdr3_nt: TGTGCCAGCAGTTTATTAAGAGGGGGCAATCAGCCCCAGCATTTT

clone_size: medium-sized
d_call: .
v_call: TRBV6-6
j_call: TRBJ1-2
cdr3_aa: CASTQPDGYNYGYTF
cdr3_nt: TGTGCCAGCACCCAACCGGACGGATATAACTATGGCTACACCTTC

clone_size: many
d_call: TRBD1
v_call: TRBV12-5
j_call: TRBJ1-1
cdr3_aa: CASGWTGTPAFF
cdr3_nt: TGTGCTAGTGGTTGGACAGGGACCCCAGCTTTCTTT

clone_size: once
d_call: TRBD2
v_call: TRBV6-6
j_call: TRBJ2-1
cdr3_aa: CASSELAKAEQFF
cdr3_nt: TGTGCCAGCAGTGAACTAGCGAAGGCTGAGCAGTTCTTC

clone_size: many
d_call: .
v_call: TRBV12-3/TRBV12-4
j_call: TRBJ1-2
cdr3_aa: CASSLNGANYGYTF
cdr3_nt: TGTGCCAGCAGTTTAAATGGGGCTAACTATGGCTACACCTTC

clone_size: many
d_call: .
v_call: TRBV12-3/TRBV12-4
j_call: TRBJ1-1
cdr3_aa: CASSSALTGGTEAFF
cdr3_nt: TGTGCCAGCAGTTCGGCATTAACGGGGGGAACTGAAGCTTTCTTT

clone_size: many
d_call: .
v_call: TRBV6-6
j_call: TRBJ1-5
cdr3_aa: CASSNEVPNQPQHF
cdr3_nt: TGTGCCAGCAGTAATGAAGTCCCCAATCAGCCCCAGCATTTT

clone_size: many
d_call: .
v_call: TRBV15
j_call: TRBJ1-2
cdr3_aa: CATSRDPTANNYGYTF
cdr3_nt: TGTGCCACCAGCAGAGACCCGACAGCAAATAACTATGGCTACACCTTC

clone_size: medium-sized
d_call: TRBD1
v_call: TRBV6-5
j_call: TRBJ2-2
cdr3_aa: CASSYRDRSTGELFF
cdr3_nt: TGTGCCAGCAGTTACCGGGACAGATCCACCGGGGAGCTGTTTTTT

clone_size: many
d_call: .
v_call: TRBV6-1
j_call: TRBJ2-7
cdr3_aa: CASSGDIVYEQYF
cdr3_nt: TGTGCCAGCAGTGGAGACATCGTATACGAGCAGTACTTC

clone_size: many
d_call: TRBD1
v_call: TRBV19
j_call: TRBJ2-2
cdr3_aa: CASSIESRGTGELFF
cdr3_nt: TGTGCCAGTAGTATAGAGAGCAGGGGGACCGGGGAGCTGTTTTTT

clone_size: many
d_call: TRBD1
v_call: TRBV7-2
j_call: TRBJ1-3
cdr3_aa: CASSFETGAVGNTIYF
cdr3_nt: TGTGCCAGCAGCTTTGAGACAGGGGCTGTTGGAAACACCATATATTTT

clone_size: medium-sized
d_call: .
v_call: TRBV19
j_call: TRBJ2-1
cdr3_aa: CASSMPTGNEQFF
cdr3_nt: TGTGCCAGTAGCATGCCCACAGGGAATGAGCAGTTCTTC

clone_size: medium-sized
d_call: .
v_call: TRBV19
j_call: TRBJ1-1
cdr3_aa: CASSTLGPNTEAFF
cdr3_nt: TGTGCCAGTAGTACCTTAGGACCAAACACTGAAGCTTTCTTT

clone_size: many
d_call: .
v_call: TRBV19
j_call: TRBJ1-2
cdr3_aa: CASSKLSRSVGYTF
cdr3_nt: TGTGCCAGTAGTAAGCTTTCGAGGTCGGTTGGCTACACCTTC

clone_size: many
d_call: TRBD1
v_call: TRBV27
j_call: TRBJ1-2
cdr3_aa: CASSPQQGGTNYGYTF
cdr3_nt: TGTGCCAGCAGTCCACAACAGGGGGGTACTAACTATGGCTACACCTTC

clone_size: medium-sized
d_call: .
v_call: TRBV10-3
j_call: TRBJ1-1
cdr3_aa: CAISDLRGAEAFF
cdr3_nt: TGTGCCATCAGTGATCTGAGGGGAGCTGAAGCTTTCTTT

clone_size: many
d_call: TRBD1
v_call: TRBV12-3/TRBV12-4
j_call: TRBJ1-2
cdr3_aa: CASRINRGGIDGYTF
cdr3_nt: TGTGCCAGCAGAATTAACAGGGGAGGGATAGACGGCTACACCTTC

clone_size: .
d_call: TRBD2
v_call: TRBV20-1
j_call: TRBJ2-6
cdr3_aa: CSARLAGGPGANVLTF
cdr3_nt: TGCAGTGCTCGACTAGCGGGGGGGCCAGGGGCCAACGTCCTGACTTTC

clone_size: medium-sized
d_call: TRBD1
v_call: TRBV19
j_call: TRBJ1-4
cdr3_aa: CASSDRQGNEKLFF
cdr3_nt: TGTGCCAGTAGTGACCGACAGGGGAATGAAAAACTGTTTTTT

clone_size: medium-sized
d_call: .
v_call: TRBV7-2
j_call: TRBJ2-7
cdr3_aa: CASSLVPADTYEQYF
cdr3_nt: TGTGCCAGCAGCTTAGTGCCGGCGGATACCTACGAGCAGTACTTC